These 29 T cell receptor beta chains originate from one sample sequenced in a study of beta chain features in type 1 diabetes. All of the isolated RNA was reverse transcribed, so expressed TCRB transcripts were sequenced. Libraries were prepared by immunoSEQ multiplex PCR; TCRdb keeps only in-frame clonotypes and omits some of them. Of about 350,000 clones in the sample, around 20% were seen once. Sample: naive CD4+ T cells from blood. These receptors were taken from a woman between 18 and 29 years old in good health.

The chain combines TRBV7-9 with TRBJ2-1; the D gene is possibly TRBD2 (6 bases). CDR1 SEHNR and CDR2 FQNEAQ come from the germline V gene (reference sequence). The germline V and J ends were trimmed by 7 bases and 8 bases, with 18 bases remaining between them. The CDR3 spans 14 residues. The CDR3 reads CASTPPWGGDEQFF. The CDR3 nucleotides read TGTGCCAGCACCCCTCCGTGGGGAGGTGATGAGCAGTTCTTC. The full variable domain, with the rest looked up from reference TRBV7-9 and TRBJ2-1, is DTGVSQNPRHKITKRGQNVTFRCDPISEHNRLYWYRQTLGQGPEFLTYFQNEAQLEKSRLLSDRFSAERPKGSFSTLEIQRTEQGDSAMYLCASTPPWGGDEQFFGPGTRLTVL.

V usage is TRBV7-2 and J usage is TRBJ2-7; D ambiguous. The length of the CDR3 is 13 residues. Germline CDR1 and CDR2: SGHTA and FQGNSA. V was shortened by 2 bases and J by 3 bases, with 8 bases between the two germline ends. The CDR3 bases are TGTGCCAGCAGCTTAACGCGTTACTACGAGCAGTACTTC. Protein: CASSLTRYYEQYF.

CDR3 sequence (DNA): TGTGCCAGCAGGGAGGGGACTAGCGGGGGTAATGAGCAGTTCTTC. Translated, it gives CASREGTSGGNEQFF. The chain employs TRBV2 and TRBJ2-1; 14 bases align to TRBD2. Germline CDR1 and CDR2: SNHLY and FYNNEI. The junction had 5 bases not matched to a gene; V was cut back by 6 bases and J by 7 bases. The CDR3 loop spans 15 amino acids.

This clone was counted between two and nine times. V gene TRBV18 combines with J gene TRBJ1-2; D gene unclear. The V gene lost 1 base and the J gene lost 5 bases, with 14 bases spanning the gap. CDR3 length: 15 residues. Germline CDR1 KGHSH, CDR2 LQKENI. The CDR3 region has the DNA TGTGCCAGCTCACCACGTAACGGCCAGACTTATGGCTACACCTTC. Translating it yields CASSPRNGQTYGYTF.

The chain has TRBV29-1 and TRBJ2-7, with D perhaps TRBD2 (5 bases). Germline CDR1 reads SQVTM; CDR2 reads ANQGSEA. V was cut by 6 bases and J by 1 base, with 16 bases left in between. This CDR3 has 14 amino acids. The CDR3: CSVIPDGGSYEQYF. In DNA, the CDR3 is TGCAGCGTCATCCCTGACGGAGGTTCCTACGAGCAGTACTTC.

V and J are TRBV27 and TRBJ2-7, with TRBD1 as a possible D gene (6 bases). With 3 bases removed from V and 3 bases from J, the gap between germline ends came to 15 bases. Germline CDR1 and CDR2: MNHEY and SMNVEV (reference sequence). This CDR3 is built from 15 residues. CDR3: CASSFLGQSNYEQYF. CDR3 in DNA: TGTGCCAGCAGTTTCCTTGGACAGAGTAACTACGAGCAGTACTTC.

The chain links TRBV7-9 to TRBJ1-5; D gene ambiguous. The V and J ends lost 5 bases and 5 bases respectively, with 10 bases between them. The germline gives CDR1 SEHNR, CDR2 FQNEAQ (reference sequence). The CDR3 contains 13 residues. The CDR3 reads CASSATMDQPQHF. CDR3 nucleotides: TGTGCCAGCAGCGCTACTATGGATCAGCCCCAGCATTTT.

The sample holds a few counts of this clone. V and J are TRBV20-1 and TRBJ2-5; D remains ambiguous. This CDR3 is 10 amino acids long. Germline V gene lookup returns CDR1 DFQATT and CDR2 SNEGSKA (reference sequence). V lost 3 bases, J lost 5 bases, and 4 bases lay in between. DNA for the CDR3: TGCAGTGCTAGCAGTGAGACCCAGTACTTC. Translating it yields CSASSETQYF.

Only a few counts were recorded for this clone. V usage is TRBV6-1 and J usage is TRBJ2-7; 8 positions match TRBD1. The germline gives CDR1 MNHNS, CDR2 SASEGT. The CDR3 runs 15 residues. V shed 6 bases, J shed 6 bases, and the junction held 13 bases outside the gene matches. The CDR3 nucleotides read TGTGCCAGCAGACTGACAGGGGACAACTTTTCCGAGCAGTACTTC. Translation gives CASRLTGDNFSEQYF.

The chain recombines TRBV23-1 with TRBJ2-7; TRBD1 aligns across 9 bases. Being an ORF, TRBV23-1 has a function that is uncertain. The CDR3 sequence is 14 residues long. After removal of 6 bases from V and 2 bases from J, the junction contained 5 bases not matched to a gene. CDR3: CASRLGQGTYEQYF. The CDR3, as DNA: TGCGCCAGCAGACTCGGACAGGGGACCTACGAGCAGTACTTC.

This clone was counted a few times. The rearrangement uses TRBV7-9 and TRBJ2-3; 12 bases agree with TRBD2. Trimming at V came to 2 bases and at J to 5 bases, leaving 8 bases not matched to a gene. The germline V gene has CDR1 SEHNR and CDR2 FQNEAQ (reference sequence). This CDR3 has 17 amino acids. The DNA for the CDR3 is TGTGCCAGCAGCTTAACTCTGACTAGCGGGAGTGGAGATACGCAGTATTTT. It encodes CASSLTLTSGSGDTQYF. Drawing the rest from reference TRBV7-9 and TRBJ2-3, the complete variable domain is DTGVSQNPRHKITKRGQNVTFRCDPISEHNRLYWYRQTLGQGPEFLTYFQNEAQLEKSRLLSDRFSAERPKGSFSTLEIQRTEQGDSAMYLCASSLTLTSGSGDTQYFGPGTRLTVL.

The V and J genes are TRBV21-1 and TRBJ2-5; TRBD1 was called by the table and not checked on the DNA. TRBV21-1 is noted as a pseudogene. The CDR3 spans 14 residues. CDR3 bases: TGTGCCAGCAGCCTCAGGGGGGATCAAGAGACCCAGTACTTC. Protein: CASSLRGDQETQYF.

This clone was seen more than once but under ten times. The chain is built from TRBV19 and TRBJ2-2, with 12 nucleotides matching TRBD2. The CDR3 covers 16 residues. The J segment lost 7 bases and the V segment lost 5 bases, leaving 8 bases of the junction unmatched. Germline CDR1 LNHDA, CDR2 SQIVND (reference sequence). Here the CDR3 reads CASSSPSGGAVGELFF. The CDR3 coding sequence is TGTGCCAGTAGTTCCCCTAGCGGGGGGGCCGTCGGGGAGCTGTTTTTT.

This sequence joins TRBV5-6 and TRBJ1-5; possible D gene TRBD1, 5 bases. The CDR3 extends over 16 amino acids. Trimming took off 4 bases at V and 2 bases at J, with 16 bases between the two ends. The V gene's germline CDR1 is SGHDT and CDR2 YYEEEE. The CDR3 sequence is CASSPFGGYGNQPQHF. CDR3 DNA sequence: TGTGCCAGCAGCCCGTTCGGGGGATATGGCAATCAGCCCCAGCATTTT.

The chain is built from TRBV11-2 and TRBJ2-3; D is unclear. This CDR3 is 12 amino acids long. V shed 4 bases and J shed 4 bases, with 6 bases lying between them. From germline, CDR1 is SGHAT and CDR2 FQNNGV. CDR3 region: CASSSQADTQYF. In nucleotides, the CDR3 is TGTGCCAGCAGCTCCCAGGCAGATACGCAGTATTTT.

This clone showed up just a few times. CDR3 nucleotides: TGCGCCAGCAGCTCCGGAGCTAGCGGCACAGATACGCAGTATTTT. This gives the protein CASSSGASGTDTQYF. V usage is TRBV5-1 and J usage is TRBJ2-3; weak D call: TRBD2 (6 bases). The CDR3 has 15 residues. V lost 3 bases and J lost 1, with 12 bases in between. Germline V gene sequence: CDR1 SGHRS, CDR2 YFSETQ.

In this sample, this clone turned up a few times. The chain joins TRBV30 to TRBJ1-1, with D unclear. Deletions cut 2 bases from V and 1 base from J, with 8 bases between. CDR3 length: 13 amino acids. The germline CDR1 and CDR2 sequences are GTSNPN and SVGIG (reference sequence). The CDR3 is CAWSLVKNTEAFF. The CDR3 coding sequence is TGTGCCTGGAGTCTAGTGAAGAACACTGAAGCTTTCTTT.

This clone occurred a few times. The chain uses TRBV9 and TRBJ1-2; D is perhaps TRBD1 (5 bases). The CDR3 covers 16 residues. Germline CDR1 SGDLS, CDR2 YYNGEE. V was cut by 9 bases and J by 1 base, with 22 bases left in between. The CDR3 bases are TGTGCCACCCCAATGGGGCAGGCGGAGATTAACTATGGCTACACCTTC. The encoded protein is CATPMGQAEINYGYTF.

This clone was picked up a small number of times. The chain combines TRBV4-3 with TRBJ2-7; perhaps TRBD2 as D (6 bases). CDR3 size: 14 residues. CDR1 is LGHNA and CDR2 is YSLEER in the germline V gene. With 3 bases removed from V and 4 bases from J, the gap between germline ends came to 13 bases. The CDR3 DNA reads TGCGCCAGCAGCCAGGGACCCGGAGGGTACGAGCAGTACTTC. Translated, it gives CASSQGPGGYEQYF.

The CDR3 region has the DNA TGTGCCAGCAGCCCCACCGGGACTACTCTTTCCTACGAGCAGTACTTC. Its protein is CASSPTGTTLSYEQYF. The chain links TRBV7-9 to TRBJ2-7; 7 positions agree with TRBD2. This CDR3 has 16 amino acids. The junction had 11 bases not matched to a gene; V was cut back by 5 bases and J by 1 base. Germline V gene sequence: CDR1 SEHNR, CDR2 FQNEAQ (reference sequence).

The J gene is TRBJ1-1, the V gene TRBV14; D is possibly TRBD1 (6 bases). CDR3 length: 17 residues. Germline V lookup: CDR1 SGHDN, CDR2 FVKESK. V gave up 2 bases and J gave up 1 base, with 17 bases separating them. Here the CDR3 reads CASSQLGAPQGNTEAFF. CDR3 nucleotides: TGTGCCAGCAGCCAATTGGGGGCCCCGCAGGGGAACACTGAAGCTTTCTTT.

The chain joins TRBV4-1 to TRBJ2-5; tentatively, D is TRBD1 (5 bases). Germline loops: CDR1 MGHRA, CDR2 YSYEKL. The CDR3 sequence is 15 residues long. Trimming removed 4 bases from V and 3 bases from J, with 15 bases in between. The CDR3 reads CASSPVQGYKETQYF. In DNA form, the CDR3 reads TGCGCCAGCAGCCCCGTCCAGGGATACAAAGAGACCCAGTACTTC.

The chain is built from TRBV15 and TRBJ2-5; 7 nucleotides align to TRBD2. V was pared by 0 bases and J by 1 base, with 5 bases of the junction left unmatched. CDR1 LNHNV and CDR2 YYDKDF come from the germline V gene (reference sequence). This CDR3 is 16 amino acids long. CDR3 in amino acids: CATSREELALQETQYF. The CDR3 bases are TGTGCCACCAGCAGAGAGGAACTAGCGCTCCAAGAGACCCAGTACTTC.

This clone showed up just a few times. The V and J genes are TRBV7-2 and TRBJ1-2; maybe TRBD1 (6 bases). CDR1 and CDR2 (germline): SGHTA, FQGNSA. CDR3 length: 15 residues. The V end lost 1 base, the J end lost 3 bases, and 12 bases lay between the germline ends. DNA of the CDR3: TGTGCCAGCAGCTTAGAGGGGGGGTGGCACTATGGCTACACCTTC. Its translation is CASSLEGGWHYGYTF.

This clone came up a few times. The chain is built from TRBV5-1 and TRBJ2-7; no clear D gene. V dropped 0 bases and J dropped 7 bases, with 17 bases sitting between them. CDR3 length: 15 residues. From germline, CDR1 is SGHRS and CDR2 YFSETQ. CDR3 loop: CASSLGIWASAEQYF. The CDR3 DNA follows: TGCGCCAGCAGCTTGGGAATCTGGGCCTCCGCTGAGCAGTACTTC.

This clone was picked up a small number of times. J is TRBJ2-7 and V is TRBV9, with 12 bases aligning to TRBD2. Trimming removed 4 bases from V and 2 bases from J; junction bases left unmatched: 13. The germline CDR1 and CDR2 sequences are SGDLS and YYNGEE. CDR3 length: 18 residues. Here the CDR3 DNA reads TGTGCCAGCAGCTTATCGACTAGCGGGAGCCGGAAAGCCTACGAGCAGTACTTC. It is translated as CASSLSTSGSRKAYEQYF.

This chain uses TRBV19 with TRBJ2-7; 7 positions agree with TRBD1. This CDR3 spans 13 amino acids. CDR1 and CDR2 from the germline V gene are LNHDA and SQIVND (reference sequence). The junction had 5 bases not matched to a gene; V was cut back by 5 bases and J by 4 bases. In DNA, the CDR3 is TGTGCCAGTAGTCATTTACAGGGGTACGAGCAGTACTTC. It encodes CASSHLQGYEQYF.

With respect to this clone: The conserved final phenylalanine or tryptophan is absent from the CDR3, which likely points to a read error. The DNA is left out, because the CDR3 cannot be placed on it with certainty; the CDR3 is given as TCRdb lists it. The V gene is TRBV7-7, the J gene TRBJ1-1. Termini included, the CDR3 measures 9 amino acids. Germline assignment: CDR1 SSHAT and CDR2 FNYEAQ (reference sequence). The CDR3 sequence is CASSPRGAG.

This clone showed up just a few times. V usage is TRBV25-1 and J usage is TRBJ2-7, with 7 bases that match TRBD1. This CDR3 is 13 amino acids long. The V gene end was trimmed by 7 bases and the J gene end by 1 base; junction bases not matched to a gene: 4. Germline loops: CDR1 MGHDK, CDR2 SYGVNS. The CDR3 sequence: CASTPGQSYEQYF. In DNA, the CDR3 is TGTGCCAGCACCCCGGGACAGTCCTACGAGCAGTACTTC.